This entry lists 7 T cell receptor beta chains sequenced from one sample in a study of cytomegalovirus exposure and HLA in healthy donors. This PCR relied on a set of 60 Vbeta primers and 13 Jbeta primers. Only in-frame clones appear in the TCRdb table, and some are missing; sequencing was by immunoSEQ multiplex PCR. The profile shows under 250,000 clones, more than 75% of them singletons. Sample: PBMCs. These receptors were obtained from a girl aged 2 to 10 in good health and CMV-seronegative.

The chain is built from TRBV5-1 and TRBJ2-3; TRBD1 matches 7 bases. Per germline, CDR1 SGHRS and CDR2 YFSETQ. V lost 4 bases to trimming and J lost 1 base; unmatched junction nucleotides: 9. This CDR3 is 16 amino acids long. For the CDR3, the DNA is TGCGCCAGCAGCATCTTCCGGGACAGCCGCACAGATACGCAGTATTTT. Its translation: CASSIFRDSRTDTQYF.

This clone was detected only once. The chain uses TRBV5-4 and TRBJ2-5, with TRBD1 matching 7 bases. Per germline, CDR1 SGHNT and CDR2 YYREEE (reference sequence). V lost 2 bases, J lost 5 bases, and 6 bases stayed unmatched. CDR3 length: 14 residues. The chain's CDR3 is CASSLDRALETQYF. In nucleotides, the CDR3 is TGTGCCAGCAGCTTAGACAGGGCACTTGAGACCCAGTACTTC.

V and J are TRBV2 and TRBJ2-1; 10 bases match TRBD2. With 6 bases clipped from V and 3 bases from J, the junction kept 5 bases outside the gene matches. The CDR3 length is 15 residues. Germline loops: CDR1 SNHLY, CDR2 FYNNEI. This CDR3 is CASRAAGGLYNEQFF. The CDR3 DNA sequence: TGTGCCAGCAGGGCAGCGGGAGGGCTCTACAATGAGCAGTTCTTC. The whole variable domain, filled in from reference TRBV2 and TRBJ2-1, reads EPEVTQTPSHQVTQMGQEVILRCVPISNHLYFYWYRQILGQKVEFLVSFYNNEISEKSEIFDDQFSVERPDGSNFTLKIRSTKLEDSAMYFCASRAAGGLYNEQFFGPGTRLTVL.

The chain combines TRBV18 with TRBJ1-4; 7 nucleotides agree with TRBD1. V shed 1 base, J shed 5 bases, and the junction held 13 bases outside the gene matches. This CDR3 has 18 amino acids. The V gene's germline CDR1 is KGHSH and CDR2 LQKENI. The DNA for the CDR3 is TGTGCCAGCTCACCACTGCCCCTTACGACAGGGAGCAATGAAAAACTGTTTTTT. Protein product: CASSPLPLTTGSNEKLFF.

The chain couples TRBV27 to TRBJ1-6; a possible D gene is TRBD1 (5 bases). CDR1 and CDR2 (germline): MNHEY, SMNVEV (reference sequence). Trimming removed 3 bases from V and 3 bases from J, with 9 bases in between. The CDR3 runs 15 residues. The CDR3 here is CASSLEGVYNSPLHF. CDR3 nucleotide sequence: TGTGCCAGCAGTTTGGAAGGGGTCTATAATTCACCCCTCCACTTT.

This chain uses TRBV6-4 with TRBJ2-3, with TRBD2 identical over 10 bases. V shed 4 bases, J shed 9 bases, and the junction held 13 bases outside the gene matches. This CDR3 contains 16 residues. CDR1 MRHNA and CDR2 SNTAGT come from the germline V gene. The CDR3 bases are TGTGCCAGCAGTGTCACTAGCGGGGCCTCGGGGGGGACGCAGTATTTT. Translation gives CASSVTSGASGGTQYF.

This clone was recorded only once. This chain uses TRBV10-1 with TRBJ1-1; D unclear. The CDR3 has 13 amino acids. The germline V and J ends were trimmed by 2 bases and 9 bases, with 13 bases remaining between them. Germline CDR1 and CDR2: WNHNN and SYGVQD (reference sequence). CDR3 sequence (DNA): TGCGCCAGCAGTGAGGTAACTCGATCTAAAGCTTTCTTT. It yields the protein CASSEVTRSKAFF.